These T cell receptor beta chains were read from a single sample in a study of blood T cell repertoires in COVID-19. Sequenced by immunoSEQ multiplex PCR; TCRdb stores in-frame clones only, minus some. The sample has some 50,000 clones, 77% seen once. Sequencing was performed on peripheral blood. Receptors were obtained from a human donor with active or convalescent COVID-19. The donor label of this sample is uncertain. Both conserved end residues are part of each CDR3. The order of the fields is clone size, V gene, CDR3 protein. Expanded clones get a size class; other rows say once, few or many, or leave the size out.

NA,TRBV7-9,CASSLAVSYEQYF
NA,TRBV24-1,CARAPGETQYF
NA,TRBV5-1,CASSSRQGATTNKNEKLFF
NA,TRBV19,CASSKTSSTGDYYGYTF
NA,TRBV7-8,CASSLVESYNQPQHF
NA,TRBV2,CASQTGTRVYNEQFF
NA,TRBV6-9,CASSYKAGAINEQYF
few,TRBV5-1,CASSLAGQGGEKLFF
NA,TRBV7-3,CASSPQGSSYNEQFF
NA,TRBV5-1,CASSWGTANTGELFF
NA,TRBV6-5,CASGRTGVDEQYF
NA,TRBV18,CASSPIRDSLYEQYF
NA,TRBV7-3,CASSRIAGGGHNEQFF
NA,TRBV24-1,CATSDPGTSGIPDTQYF
NA,TRBV30,CAWSPGSYGYTF
NA,TRBV30,CAWRGGTGYTF
NA,TRBV27,CASSPPAGGTDTQYF
NA,TRBV18,CASSPKQGNYGYTF
NA,TRBV11-3,CASTNGGFGEQFF
NA,TRBV7-2,CASSRGEGSGYTF
NA,TRBV5-1,CASSLGGTVEAFF
NA,TRBV19,CASSNPRPRDTEAFF
NA,TRBV6-4,CASSEGAVTNYEQYF
few,TRBV4-1,CASSQIGLAGQDTQYF
NA,TRBV11-3,CASSFRGGTSGGEQYF
NA,TRBV29-1,CSVEPGANYGYTF
once,TRBV27,CASTWGGRGDTQYF
NA,TRBV6-2/TRBV6-3,CASSRGHLNTEAFF
NA,TRBV24-1,CATSDLAGTDTQYF
NA,TRBV27,CASSLTGVTSRYF
NA,TRBV2,CASSRDSPRLFF
NA,TRBV18,CASSPGQGDQPQHF
NA,TRBV2,CASSGHNQPQHF
NA,TRBV7-2,CASSLERGNQPQHF
NA,TRBV20-1,CSASPHWGGETQYF
once,TRBV3-1/TRBV3-2,CASSRVTGGRETQYF
NA,TRBV6-5,CASLGEVYSNQPQHF
NA,TRBV19,CASRGSGRGITGELFF
NA,TRBV4-3,CASSPRDSPNSPLHF
NA,TRBV19,CASRYPGHQFGDTQYF
NA,TRBV6-6,CATTTLTRGPYEQYF
few,TRBV4-1,CASSRSYDEAFF
NA,TRBV6-1,CASSKAGISYEQYF
once,TRBV24-1,CATSDSVRKSGYTF
NA,TRBV24-1,CATSDLPSPSGISNEQFF
NA,TRBV19,CASSVAIARGYGYTF
NA,TRBV24-1,CATSPPGRADTQYF
NA,TRBV6-2/TRBV6-3,CASSYSGGGVVTEAFF
many,TRBV19,CASRDAGTGGNQPQHF
once,TRBV5-4,CASSLDGTSGSVGQFF
medium-sized,TRBV4-1,CASSLRAREGVTNSPLHF
few,TRBV30,CAWGRDRPLGYTF
NA,TRBV29-1,CSAREGDTQYF
medium-sized,TRBV29-1,CSVEGDIGNTIYF
once,TRBV12-3/TRBV12-4,CASSRGRGYTF
NA,TRBV12-3/TRBV12-4,CASSLGTGQGYTF
NA,TRBV18,CASSPAGTLDQPQHF
NA,TRBV6-2/TRBV6-3,CASSYFLSGRGANVLTF
NA,TRBV27,CASLRLNSGANVLTF